This T cell receptor (beta chain) appears in the sequencing data of a study of CD8+CD57+ T cells in acquired aplastic anemia. TCR beta VDJ and CDR3 profiling used genomic DNA as template. MiXCR, run by TCRdb on the reads, gives a single entry per CDR3 protein. The table has approximately 150,000 distinct CDR3 sequences, 70% to 75% seen once; the top ten hold around 45%. V gave up 3 bases and J gave up 2 bases; unmatched junction bases: 12. The CDR3 spans 16 residues. CDR1 is SQVTM and CDR2 is ANQGSEA in the germline V gene. It was patients with CD8+CD57+ cell expansion by flow cytometry who were chosen for sequencing.

Sample: sorted CD4+, CD8+, or CD8+CD57+ T cells (not recorded which) from PBMCs. The sequence was collected from a human donor with aplastic anemia. The chain is built from TRBV29-1 and TRBJ2-5; 7 bases are shared with TRBD2. The CDR3 coding sequence is TGCAGCGTTGACGGTATGCGGGAGTACAAGCAAGAGACCCAGTACTTC. This sequence encodes CSVDGMREYKQETQYF.